This TCR beta chain is drawn from a study of control samples from healthy donors and cancer patients. CDR3 length: 13 residues. CDR1 is MDHEN and CDR2 is SYDVKM in the germline V gene. Trimming left V 2 bases short and J 2 bases short, with 7 bases between. Sequencing was performed with immunoSEQ multiplex PCR; in TCRdb, only in-frame clones are kept and a portion is missing. The table shows about 410,000 clones, with 90% occurring only once. This sequence joins TRBV28 and TRBJ2-7; perhaps TRBD1 as D (6 bases). The receptor's source is a man in his forties with head and neck cancer. Sequencing used PBMCs. This CDR3 is CASSLNRAYEQYF. DNA for the CDR3: TGTGCCAGCAGTTTAAACAGGGCCTACGAGCAGTACTTC.